Given below is one T cell receptor (beta chain) in context. These data originate in a study of blood T cell repertoires in COVID-19. Study in general: COVID-19 samples from acute and convalescent phases originated in the United States, Italy and Spain. Nucleic acid was either cDNA or gDNA, and it came from T cells, B-cell-depleted T cells, or PBMCs.

The assay was immunoSEQ multiplex PCR, and TCRdb's table has in-frame clones only and misses some. Here the sample spans a few hundred thousand clones, about 87% being singletons. The origin of this receptor is a woman in her seventies with COVID-19, enrolled during active disease. The sample was peripheral blood.

CDR3 sequence reads: CASRPSSGSNYEQYF. CDR3 nucleotide sequence: TGTGCCAGTAGGCCCTCCTCCGGGAGTAATTACGAGCAGTACTTC. The chain has TRBV19 and TRBJ2-7, with D maybe TRBD2 (6 bases). CDR1 is LNHDA and CDR2 is SQIVND in the germline V gene (reference sequence). This CDR3 is 15 amino acids long. Trimming removed 6 bases at V and 4 bases at J, with 19 bases between.